This T cell receptor beta chain was identified in a study of blood T cell repertoires in COVID-19. Study details: COVID-19 samples, acute and convalescent, were from the United States, Italy and Spain. T cells, B-cell-depleted T cells, or PBMCs provided the cDNA or gDNA that served as material.

CDR1 and CDR2 from the germline V gene are SGHRS and YFSETQ. The ends lost 0 bases at V and 0 bases at J; junction bases unmatched: 10. The CDR3 is made up of 19 amino acids. In the original workflow: Using reference gene primer amplification, nucleated cell counts were estimated. Method: immunoSEQ multiplex PCR; TCRdb's copy keeps in-frame clones and lacks some. The D gene and trimming were derived from the DNA, and the V and J assignments and clone size from that table. This sample has about 72,000 clones, with around 86% found just once. This clone was found once. This rearrangement joins TRBV5-1 to TRBJ2-1; 9 nucleotides agree with TRBD2. This sequence was found in a man aged 65-85 years with active or convalescent COVID-19. Material: peripheral blood. CDR3 loop: CASSLDGNSGRISYNEQFF. The CDR3 bases are TGCGCCAGCAGCTTGGATGGTAATAGCGGGAGAATCTCCTACAATGAGCAGTTCTTC. Variable domain in full (rest from reference TRBV5-1 and TRBJ2-1): KAGVTQTPRYLIKTRGQQVTLSCSPISGHRSVSWYQQTPGQGLQFLFEYFSETQRNKGNFPGRFSGRQFSNSRSEMNVSTLELGDSALYLCASSLDGNSGRISYNEQFFGPGTRLTVL.